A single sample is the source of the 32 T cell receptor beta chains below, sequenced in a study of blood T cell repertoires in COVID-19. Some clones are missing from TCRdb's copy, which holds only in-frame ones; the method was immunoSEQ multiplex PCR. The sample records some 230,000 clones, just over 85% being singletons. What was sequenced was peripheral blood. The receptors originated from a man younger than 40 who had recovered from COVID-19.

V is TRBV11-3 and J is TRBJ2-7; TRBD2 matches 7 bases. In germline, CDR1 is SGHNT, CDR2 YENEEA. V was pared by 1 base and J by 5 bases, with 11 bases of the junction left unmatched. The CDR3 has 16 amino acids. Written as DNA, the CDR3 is TGTGCCAGCAGCTTAGGGGGGGGACGGCCTGGGGACGAGCAGTACTTC. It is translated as CASSLGGGRPGDEQYF.

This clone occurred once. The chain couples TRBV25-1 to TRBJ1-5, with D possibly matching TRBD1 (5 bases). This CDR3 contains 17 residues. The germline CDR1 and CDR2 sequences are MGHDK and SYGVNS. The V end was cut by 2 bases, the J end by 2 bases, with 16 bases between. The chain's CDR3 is CASSEGGTVRGNQPQHF. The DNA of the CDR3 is TGTGCCAGCAGTGAAGGAGGGACGGTCCGAGGCAATCAGCCCCAGCATTTT.

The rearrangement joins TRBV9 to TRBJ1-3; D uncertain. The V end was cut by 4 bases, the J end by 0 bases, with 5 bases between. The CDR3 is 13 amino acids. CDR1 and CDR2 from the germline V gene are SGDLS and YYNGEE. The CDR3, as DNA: TGTGCCAGCAGCATCAACTCTGGAAACACCATATATTTT. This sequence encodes CASSINSGNTIYF.

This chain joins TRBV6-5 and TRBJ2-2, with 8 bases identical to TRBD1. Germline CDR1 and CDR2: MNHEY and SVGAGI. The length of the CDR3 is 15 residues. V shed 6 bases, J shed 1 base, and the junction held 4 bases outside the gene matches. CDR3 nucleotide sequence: TGTGCCAGCAGGAAGGGGACAGGGAACACCGGGGAGCTGTTTTTT. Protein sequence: CASRKGTGNTGELFF.

The CDR3 spells CASWGDLRATDTQYF. The CDR3 DNA follows: TGTGCCAGTTGGGGAGACCTGAGGGCGACAGATACGCAGTATTTT. The chain recombines TRBV19 with TRBJ2-3; tentatively, D is TRBD2 (5 bases). Germline values: CDR1 LNHDA, CDR2 SQIVND (reference sequence). Deletions cut 8 bases from V and 3 bases from J, with 18 bases between. The CDR3 length is 15 residues.

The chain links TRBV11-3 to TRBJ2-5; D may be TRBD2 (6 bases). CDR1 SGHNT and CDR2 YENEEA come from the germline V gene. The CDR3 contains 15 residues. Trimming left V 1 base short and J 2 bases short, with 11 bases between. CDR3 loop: CASSLGGGEQETQYF. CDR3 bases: TGTGCCAGCAGCTTAGGCGGAGGGGAACAAGAGACCCAGTACTTC.

CDR3 region: CASTTRGRETQYF. CDR3 nucleotides: TGTGCCAGCACGACAAGGGGCCGAGAGACCCAGTACTTC. The chain recombines TRBV6-5 with TRBJ2-5; TRBD1 might be the D (5 bases). Germline CDR1 MNHEY, CDR2 SVGAGI. The CDR3 covers 13 residues. V was trimmed by 7 bases and J by 4 bases, leaving 13 bases between them.

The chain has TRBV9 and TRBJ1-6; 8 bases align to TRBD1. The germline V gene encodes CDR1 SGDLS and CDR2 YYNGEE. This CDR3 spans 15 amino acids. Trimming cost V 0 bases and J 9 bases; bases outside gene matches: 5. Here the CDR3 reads CASSVVGQGSSPLHF. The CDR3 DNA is TGTGCCAGCAGCGTAGTCGGACAGGGTAGTTCACCCCTCCACTTT.

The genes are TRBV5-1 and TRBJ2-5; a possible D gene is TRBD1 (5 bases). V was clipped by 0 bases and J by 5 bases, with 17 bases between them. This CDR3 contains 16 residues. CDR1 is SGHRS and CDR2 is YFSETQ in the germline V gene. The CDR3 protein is CASSLGQSARGETQYF. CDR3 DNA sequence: TGCGCCAGCAGCTTGGGACAGTCGGCCCGCGGTGAGACCCAGTACTTC.

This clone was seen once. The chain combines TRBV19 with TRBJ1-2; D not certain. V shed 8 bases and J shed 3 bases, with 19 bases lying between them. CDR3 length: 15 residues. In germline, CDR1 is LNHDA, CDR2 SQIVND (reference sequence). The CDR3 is CASRAPEAAYYGYTF. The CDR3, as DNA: TGTGCCAGTCGCGCCCCCGAGGCAGCATACTATGGCTACACCTTC.

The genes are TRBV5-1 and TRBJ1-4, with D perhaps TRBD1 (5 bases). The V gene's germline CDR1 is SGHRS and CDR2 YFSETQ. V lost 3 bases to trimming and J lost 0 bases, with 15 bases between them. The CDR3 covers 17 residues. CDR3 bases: TGCGCCAGCAGCTCCCTTAACCCGACAGCAACTAATGAAAAACTGTTTTTT. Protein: CASSSLNPTATNEKLFF.

This CDR3 reads CSSPRRRGGQPQHF. The CDR3 region has the DNA TGCAGCTCCCCCCGGAGGAGGGGTGGCCAGCCCCAGCATTTT. The J gene is TRBJ1-5, the V gene TRBV29-1, with D maybe TRBD1 (5 bases). Germline-derived CDR1 and CDR2 are SQVTM and ANQGSEA. The CDR3 runs 14 residues. V lost 8 bases and J lost 7, with 21 bases in between.

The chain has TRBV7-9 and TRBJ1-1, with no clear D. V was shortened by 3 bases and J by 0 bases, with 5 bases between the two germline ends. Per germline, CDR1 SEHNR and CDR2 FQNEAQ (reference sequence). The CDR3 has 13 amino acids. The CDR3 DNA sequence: TGTGCCAGCAGCTTCCAGATGAACACTGAAGCTTTCTTT. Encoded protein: CASSFQMNTEAFF.

This chain's CDR3 is CASSPGEGGYTF. The CDR3 DNA reads TGTGCCAGCAGCCCCGGGGAGGGCGGCTACACCTTC. This chain uses TRBV3-1 (or the pseudogene TRBV3-2) with TRBJ1-2; D remains ambiguous. This CDR3 is 12 amino acids long. Germline CDR1 LGHDT, CDR2 YNNKEL (reference sequence). Trimming stripped 4 bases from V and 8 bases from J, with 11 bases between.

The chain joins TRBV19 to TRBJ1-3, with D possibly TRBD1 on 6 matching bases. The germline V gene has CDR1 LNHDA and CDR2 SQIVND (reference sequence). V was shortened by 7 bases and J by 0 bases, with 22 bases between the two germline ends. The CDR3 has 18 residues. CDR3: CASTETGTLISSGNTIYF. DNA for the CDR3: TGTGCCAGTACCGAGACCGGGACACTAATTTCCTCTGGAAACACCATATATTTT. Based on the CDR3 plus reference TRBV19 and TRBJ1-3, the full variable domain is DGGITQSPKYLFRKEGQNVTLSCEQNLNHDAMYWYRQDPGQGLRLIYYSQIVNDFQKGDIAEGYSVSREKKESFPLTVTSAQKNPTAFYLCASTETGTLISSGNTIYFGEGSWLTVV.

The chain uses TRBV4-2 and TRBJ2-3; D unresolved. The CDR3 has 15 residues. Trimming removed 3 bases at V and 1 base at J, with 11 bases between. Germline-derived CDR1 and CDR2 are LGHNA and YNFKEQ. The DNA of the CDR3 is TGTGCCAGCAGCCATGGCGCCAGCGGCACAGATACGCAGTATTTT. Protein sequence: CASSHGASGTDTQYF.

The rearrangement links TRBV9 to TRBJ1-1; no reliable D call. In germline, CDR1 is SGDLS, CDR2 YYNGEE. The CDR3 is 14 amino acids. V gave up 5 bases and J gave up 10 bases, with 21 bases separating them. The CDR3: CASSPGLTSGVAFF. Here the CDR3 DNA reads TGTGCCAGCAGTCCCGGACTGACGAGTGGCGTAGCTTTCTTT. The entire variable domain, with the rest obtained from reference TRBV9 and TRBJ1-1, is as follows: DSGVTQTPKHLITATGQRVTLRCSPRSGDLSVYWYQQSLDQGLQFLIQYYNGEERAKGNILERFSAQQFPDLHSELNLSSLELGDSALYFCASSPGLTSGVAFFGQGTRLTVV.

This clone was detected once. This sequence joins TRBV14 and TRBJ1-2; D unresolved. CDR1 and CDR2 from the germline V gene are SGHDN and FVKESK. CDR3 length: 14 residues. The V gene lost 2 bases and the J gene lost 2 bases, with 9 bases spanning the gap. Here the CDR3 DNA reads TGTGCCAGCAGCCAATCCCCTACCAACTATGGCTACACCTTC. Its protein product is CASSQSPTNYGYTF.

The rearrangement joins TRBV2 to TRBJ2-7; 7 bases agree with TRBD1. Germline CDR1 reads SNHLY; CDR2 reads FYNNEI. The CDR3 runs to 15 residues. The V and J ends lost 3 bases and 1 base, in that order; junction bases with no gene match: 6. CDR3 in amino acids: CASSDFRQGSYEQYF. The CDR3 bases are TGTGCCAGCAGTGATTTCAGACAGGGTTCCTACGAGCAGTACTTC.

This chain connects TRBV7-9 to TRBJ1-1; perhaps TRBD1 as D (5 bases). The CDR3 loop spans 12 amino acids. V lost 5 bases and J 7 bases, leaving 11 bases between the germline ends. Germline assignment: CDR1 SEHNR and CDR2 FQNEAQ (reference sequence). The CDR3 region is CASSELTVEAFF. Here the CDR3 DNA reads TGTGCCAGCAGCGAATTGACAGTTGAAGCTTTCTTT. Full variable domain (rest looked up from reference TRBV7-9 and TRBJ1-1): DTGVSQNPRHKITKRGQNVTFRCDPISEHNRLYWYRQTLGQGPEFLTYFQNEAQLEKSRLLSDRFSAERPKGSFSTLEIQRTEQGDSAMYLCASSELTVEAFFGQGTRLTVV.

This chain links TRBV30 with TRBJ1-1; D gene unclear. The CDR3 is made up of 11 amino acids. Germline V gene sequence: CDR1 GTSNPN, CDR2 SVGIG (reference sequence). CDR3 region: CARESGVKAFF. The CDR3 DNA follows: TGTGCTCGGGAGTCAGGCGTGAAAGCTTTCTTT.

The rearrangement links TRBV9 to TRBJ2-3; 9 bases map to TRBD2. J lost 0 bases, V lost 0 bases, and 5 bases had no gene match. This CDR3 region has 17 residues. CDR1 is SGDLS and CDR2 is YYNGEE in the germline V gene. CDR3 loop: CASSVEDSGGSTDTQYF. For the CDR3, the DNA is TGTGCCAGCAGCGTAGAGGATAGCGGGGGAAGCACAGATACGCAGTATTTT.

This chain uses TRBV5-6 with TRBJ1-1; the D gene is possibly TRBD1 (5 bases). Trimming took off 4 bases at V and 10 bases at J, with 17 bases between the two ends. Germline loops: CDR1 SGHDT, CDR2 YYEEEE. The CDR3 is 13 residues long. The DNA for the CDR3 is TGTGCCAGCAGCCCCGACAGCCTACCTGGAGCTTTCTTT. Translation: CASSPDSLPGAFF.

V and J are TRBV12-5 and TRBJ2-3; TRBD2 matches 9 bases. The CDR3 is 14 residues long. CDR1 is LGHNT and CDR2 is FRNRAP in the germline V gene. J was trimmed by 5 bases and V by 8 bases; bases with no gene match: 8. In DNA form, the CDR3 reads TGTGCTAGTTCCGCGGGGGGGAAGCGAGATACGCAGTATTTT. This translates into CASSAGGKRDTQYF.

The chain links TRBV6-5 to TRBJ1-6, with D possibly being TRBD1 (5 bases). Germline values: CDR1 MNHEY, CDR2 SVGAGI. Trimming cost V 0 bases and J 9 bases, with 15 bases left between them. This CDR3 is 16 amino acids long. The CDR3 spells CASSYSAGTTGSPLHF. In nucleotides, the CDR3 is TGTGCCAGCAGTTACTCCGCCGGGACTACTGGTTCACCCCTCCACTTT.

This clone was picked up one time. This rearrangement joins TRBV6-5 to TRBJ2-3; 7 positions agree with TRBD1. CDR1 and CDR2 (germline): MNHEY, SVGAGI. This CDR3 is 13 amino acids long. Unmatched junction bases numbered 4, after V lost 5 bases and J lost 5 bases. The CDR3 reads CASSKTGIDTQYF. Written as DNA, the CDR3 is TGTGCCAGCAGTAAGACAGGGATAGATACGCAGTATTTT.

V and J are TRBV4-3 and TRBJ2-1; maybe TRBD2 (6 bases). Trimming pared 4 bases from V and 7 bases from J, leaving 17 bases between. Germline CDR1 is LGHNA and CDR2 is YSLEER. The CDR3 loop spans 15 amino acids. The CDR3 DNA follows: TGCGCCAGCAGCCCCTACTCAGGGACTCTTAATGAGCAGTTCTTC. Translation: CASSPYSGTLNEQFF.

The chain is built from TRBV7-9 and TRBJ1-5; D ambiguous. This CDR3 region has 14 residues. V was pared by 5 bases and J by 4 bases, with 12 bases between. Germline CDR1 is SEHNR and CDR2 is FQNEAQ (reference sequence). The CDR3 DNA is TGTGCCAGCAGCCCCGTGCAGGTAAATCAGCCCCAGCATTTT. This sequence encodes CASSPVQVNQPQHF. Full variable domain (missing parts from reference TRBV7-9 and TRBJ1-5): DTGVSQNPRHKITKRGQNVTFRCDPISEHNRLYWYRQTLGQGPEFLTYFQNEAQLEKSRLLSDRFSAERPKGSFSTLEIQRTEQGDSAMYLCASSPVQVNQPQHFGDGTRLSIL.

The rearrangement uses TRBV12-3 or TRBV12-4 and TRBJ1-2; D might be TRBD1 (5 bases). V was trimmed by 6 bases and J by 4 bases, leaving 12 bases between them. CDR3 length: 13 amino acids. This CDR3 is CASSPDRVYGYTF. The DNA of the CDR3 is TGTGCCAGCAGCCCAGACAGAGTCTATGGCTACACCTTC.

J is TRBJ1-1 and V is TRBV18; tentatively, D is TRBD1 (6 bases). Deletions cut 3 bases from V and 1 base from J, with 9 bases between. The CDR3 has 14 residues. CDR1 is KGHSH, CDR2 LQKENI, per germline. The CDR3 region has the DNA TGTGCCAGCTCACCGGGACAAAAGAACACTGAAGCTTTCTTT. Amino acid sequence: CASSPGQKNTEAFF.

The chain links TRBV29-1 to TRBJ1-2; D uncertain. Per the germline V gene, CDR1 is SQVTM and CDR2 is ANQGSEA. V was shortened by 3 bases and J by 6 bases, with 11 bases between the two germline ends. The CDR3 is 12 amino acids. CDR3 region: CSVDLGGNGYTF. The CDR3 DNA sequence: TGCAGCGTTGATCTGGGCGGGAATGGCTACACCTTC. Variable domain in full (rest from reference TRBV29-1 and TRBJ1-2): SAVISQKPSRDICQRGTSLTIQCQVDSQVTMMFWYRQQPGQSLTLIATANQGSEATYESGFVIDKFPISRPNLTFSTLTVSNMSPEDSSIYLCSVDLGGNGYTFGSGTRLTVV.

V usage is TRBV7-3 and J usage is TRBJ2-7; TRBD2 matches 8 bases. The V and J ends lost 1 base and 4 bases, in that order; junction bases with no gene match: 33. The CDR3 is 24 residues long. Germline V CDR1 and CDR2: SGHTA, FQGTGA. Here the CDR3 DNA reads TGTGCCAGCAGCTTAATCCCGTCCGGGACTAGTAAAGCTGGGGCACGGGGTCCACTTTACGAGCAGTACTTC. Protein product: CASSLIPSGTSKAGARGPLYEQYF.